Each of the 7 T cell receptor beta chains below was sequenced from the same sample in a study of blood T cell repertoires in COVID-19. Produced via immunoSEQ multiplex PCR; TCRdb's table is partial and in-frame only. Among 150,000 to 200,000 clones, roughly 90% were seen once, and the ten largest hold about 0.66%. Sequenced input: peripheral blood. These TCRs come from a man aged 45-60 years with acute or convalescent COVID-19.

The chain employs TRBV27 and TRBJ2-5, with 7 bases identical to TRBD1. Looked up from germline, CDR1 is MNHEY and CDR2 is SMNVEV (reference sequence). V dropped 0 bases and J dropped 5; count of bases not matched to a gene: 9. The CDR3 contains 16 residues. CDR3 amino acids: CASSLSGTAKRETQYF. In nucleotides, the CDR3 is TGTGCCAGCAGTTTATCCGGGACAGCAAAGAGGGAGACCCAGTACTTC.

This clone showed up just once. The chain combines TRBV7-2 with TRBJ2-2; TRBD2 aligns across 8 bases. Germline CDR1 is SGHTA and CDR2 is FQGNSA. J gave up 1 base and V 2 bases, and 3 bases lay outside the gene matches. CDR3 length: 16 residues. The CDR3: CASSLFAGGNTGELFF. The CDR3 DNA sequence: TGTGCCAGCAGCTTATTTGCGGGGGGGAACACCGGGGAGCTGTTTTTT.

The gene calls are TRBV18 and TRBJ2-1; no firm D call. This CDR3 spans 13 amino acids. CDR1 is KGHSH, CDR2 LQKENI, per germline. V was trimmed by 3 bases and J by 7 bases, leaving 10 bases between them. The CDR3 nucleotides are TGTGCCAGCTCACCTGCTCTAGATAATGAGCAGTTCTTC. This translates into CASSPALDNEQFF.

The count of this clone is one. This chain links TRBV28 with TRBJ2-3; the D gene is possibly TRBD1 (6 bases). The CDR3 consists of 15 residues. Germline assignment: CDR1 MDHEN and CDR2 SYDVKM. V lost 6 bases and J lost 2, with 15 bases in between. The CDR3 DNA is TGTGCCAGCAGCCTCGGACAGAAAAACACAGATACGCAGTATTTT. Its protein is CASSLGQKNTDTQYF.

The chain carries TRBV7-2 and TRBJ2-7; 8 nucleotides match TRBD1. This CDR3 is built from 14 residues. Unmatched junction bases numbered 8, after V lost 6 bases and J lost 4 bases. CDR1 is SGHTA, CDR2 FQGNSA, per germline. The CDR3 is CASRTGQGPYEQYF. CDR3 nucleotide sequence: TGTGCCAGCAGAACTGGACAGGGCCCTTACGAGCAGTACTTC.

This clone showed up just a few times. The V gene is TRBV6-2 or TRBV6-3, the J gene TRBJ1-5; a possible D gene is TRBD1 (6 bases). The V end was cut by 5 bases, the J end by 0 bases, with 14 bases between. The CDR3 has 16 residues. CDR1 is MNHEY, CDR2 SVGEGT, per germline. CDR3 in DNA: TGTGCCAGCAGTAGCGGGGGCTGGTATAGCAATCAGCCCCAGCATTTT. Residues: CASSSGGWYSNQPQHF.

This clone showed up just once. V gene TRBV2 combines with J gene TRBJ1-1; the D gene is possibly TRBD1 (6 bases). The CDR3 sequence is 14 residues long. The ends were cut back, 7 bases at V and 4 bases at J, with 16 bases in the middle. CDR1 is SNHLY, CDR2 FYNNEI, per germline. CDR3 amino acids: CASNIQGLFTEAFF. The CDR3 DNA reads TGTGCCAGCAATATACAGGGCCTTTTCACTGAAGCTTTCTTT.